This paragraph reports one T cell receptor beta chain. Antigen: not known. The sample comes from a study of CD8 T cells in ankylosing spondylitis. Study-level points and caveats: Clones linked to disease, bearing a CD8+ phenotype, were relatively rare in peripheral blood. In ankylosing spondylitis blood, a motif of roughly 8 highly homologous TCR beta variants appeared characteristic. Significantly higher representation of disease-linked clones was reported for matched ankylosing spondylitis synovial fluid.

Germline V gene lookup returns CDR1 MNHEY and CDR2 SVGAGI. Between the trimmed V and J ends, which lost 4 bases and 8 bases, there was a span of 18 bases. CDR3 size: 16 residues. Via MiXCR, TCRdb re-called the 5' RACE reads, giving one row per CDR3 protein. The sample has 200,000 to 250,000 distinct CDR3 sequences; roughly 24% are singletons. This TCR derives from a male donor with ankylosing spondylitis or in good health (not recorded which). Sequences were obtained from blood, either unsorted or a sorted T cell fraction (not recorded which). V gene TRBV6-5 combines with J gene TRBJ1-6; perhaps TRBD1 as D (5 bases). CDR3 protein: CASSSFGGKVDSPLHF. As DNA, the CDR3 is TGTGCCAGCAGTTCATTCGGGGGGAAGGTGGATTCACCCCTCCACTTT.